This entry lists 2 T cell receptor beta chains sequenced from one sample in a study of T-cell memory formation after mild COVID-19. TCRdb analysed the 5' RACE reads with MiXCR anew, one entry per CDR3 protein. The sample carries more than 450,000 distinct CDR3 sequences, under 20% recorded once. Sequencing was performed on PBMCs or a T cell subset sorted from them (not recorded which). Source of these receptors: an adult woman who had mild COVID-19 (a few samples of this study predate the infection). Cell type and time point are not known.

The CDR3 here is CASSRSPGTGLNTEAFF. The CDR3 DNA is TGCGCCAGCAGCCGGAGTCCCGGGACAGGATTGAACACTGAAGCTTTCTTT. The rearrangement joins TRBV5-1 to TRBJ1-1, with 8 positions matching TRBD1. V lost 4 bases to trimming and J lost 0 bases; unmatched junction nucleotides: 11. The CDR3 is 17 amino acids. CDR1 SGHRS and CDR2 YFSETQ come from the germline V gene.

The rearrangement uses TRBV7-9 and TRBJ2-7, with a possible D match to TRBD2 (6 bases). The germline V gene has CDR1 SEHNR and CDR2 FQNEAQ (reference sequence). V was pared by 1 base and J by 2 bases, with 9 bases between. The CDR3 is 14 amino acids. The CDR3 coding sequence is TGTGCCAGCAGCTTAGAGGACTATACCTACGAGCAGTACTTC. Amino acids: CASSLEDYTYEQYF.